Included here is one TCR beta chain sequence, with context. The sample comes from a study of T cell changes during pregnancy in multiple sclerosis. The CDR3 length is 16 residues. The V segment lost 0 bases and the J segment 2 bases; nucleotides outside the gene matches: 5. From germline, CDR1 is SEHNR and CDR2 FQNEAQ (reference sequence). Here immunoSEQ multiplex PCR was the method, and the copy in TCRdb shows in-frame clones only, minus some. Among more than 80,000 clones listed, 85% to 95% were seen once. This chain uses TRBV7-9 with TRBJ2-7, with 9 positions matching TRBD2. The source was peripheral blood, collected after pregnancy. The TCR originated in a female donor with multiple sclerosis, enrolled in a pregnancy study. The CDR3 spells CASSLAGSGGPYEQYF. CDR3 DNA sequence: TGTGCCAGCAGCTTAGCAGGTAGCGGGGGTCCCTACGAGCAGTACTTC.